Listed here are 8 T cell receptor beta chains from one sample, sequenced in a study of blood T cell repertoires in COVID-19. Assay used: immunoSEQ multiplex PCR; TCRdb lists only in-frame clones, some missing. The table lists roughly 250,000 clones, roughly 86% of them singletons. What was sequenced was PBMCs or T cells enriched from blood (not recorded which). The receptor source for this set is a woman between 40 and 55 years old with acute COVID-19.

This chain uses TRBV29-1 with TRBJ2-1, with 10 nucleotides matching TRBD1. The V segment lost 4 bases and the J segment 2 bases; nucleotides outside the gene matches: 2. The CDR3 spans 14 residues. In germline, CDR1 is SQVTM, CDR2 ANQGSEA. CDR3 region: CSVAGTGAYNEQFF. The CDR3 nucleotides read TGCAGCGTTGCCGGGACAGGGGCCTACAATGAGCAGTTCTTC.

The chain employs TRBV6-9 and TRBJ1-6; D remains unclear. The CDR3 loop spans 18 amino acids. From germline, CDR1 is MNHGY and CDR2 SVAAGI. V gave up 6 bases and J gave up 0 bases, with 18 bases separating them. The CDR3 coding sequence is TGTGCCAGCAGAAGGACTTGTCTAACTAGCTCCTATAATTCACCCCTCCACTTT. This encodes CASRRTCLTSSYNSPLHF.

The CDR3 sequence is CASSQDAGDHEQYF. CDR3 bases: TGTGCCAGCAGCCAAGATGCGGGGGACCACGAGCAGTACTTC. The chain combines TRBV3-1 (or the pseudogene TRBV3-2) with TRBJ2-7; 7 bases agree with TRBD2. This CDR3 comprises 14 residues. Germline V lookup: CDR1 LGHDT, CDR2 YNNKEL (reference sequence). V shed 0 bases and J 5 bases; nucleotides not matched to a gene: 4.

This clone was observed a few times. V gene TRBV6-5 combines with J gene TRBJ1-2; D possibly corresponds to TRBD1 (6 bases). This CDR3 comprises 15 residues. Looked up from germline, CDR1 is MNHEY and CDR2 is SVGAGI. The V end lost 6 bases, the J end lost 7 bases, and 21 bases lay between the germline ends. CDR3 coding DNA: TGTGCCAGCAGCGCAGAGTACAGGGCCGCGAGTGGCTACACCTTC. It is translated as CASSAEYRAASGYTF.

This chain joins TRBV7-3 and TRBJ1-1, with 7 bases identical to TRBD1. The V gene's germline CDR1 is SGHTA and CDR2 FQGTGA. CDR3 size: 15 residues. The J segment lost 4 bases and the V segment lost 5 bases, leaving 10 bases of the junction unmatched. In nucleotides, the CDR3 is TGTGCCAGCAGCCTCGACAGGGAGGTTGCCACTGAAGCTTTCTTT. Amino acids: CASSLDREVATEAFF.

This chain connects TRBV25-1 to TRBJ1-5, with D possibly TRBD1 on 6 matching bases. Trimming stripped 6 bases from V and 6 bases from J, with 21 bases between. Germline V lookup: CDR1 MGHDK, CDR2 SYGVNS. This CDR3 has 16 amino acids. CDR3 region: CASSEAGGRLGQPQHF. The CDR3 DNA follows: TGTGCCAGCAGCGAGGCGGGGGGCAGATTAGGTCAGCCCCAGCATTTT.

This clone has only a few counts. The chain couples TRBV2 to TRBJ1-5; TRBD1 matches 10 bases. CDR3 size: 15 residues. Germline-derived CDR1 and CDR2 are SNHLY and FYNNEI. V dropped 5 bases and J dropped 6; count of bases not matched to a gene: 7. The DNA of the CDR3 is TGTGCCAGCAGTCCTTTAGGGGACAGGGGTCAGCCCCAGCATTTT. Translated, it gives CASSPLGDRGQPQHF.

In DNA, the CDR3 is TGTGCCAGCAGAGACAGGGCCTACGAGCAGTACTTC. It yields the protein CASRDRAYEQYF. The V call is TRBV6-5, the J call TRBJ2-7, with 7 bases lining up with TRBD1. Trimming at V came to 6 bases and at J to 2 bases, leaving 1 base not matched to a gene. The V gene's germline CDR1 is MNHEY and CDR2 SVGAGI. The CDR3 is 12 amino acids.